Listed below are T cell receptor beta chains from one sample, sequenced in a study of blood T cell repertoires in COVID-19. The protocol was immunoSEQ multiplex PCR, while the TCRdb copy is restricted to in-frame clones and leaves out a portion. The data show about 230,000 clones, roughly four fifths seen once. Sequencing was carried out using peripheral blood. The receptors here all came from a woman of 80 years or more with COVID-19, enrolled during active disease. CDR3s include the opening cysteine and the closing phenylalanine or tryptophan. Each record gives: D gene, clone size, J gene, V gene, CDR3 length, CDR3 protein, CDR3 DNA. D genes are given only for firm matches. Clone sizes are given selectively: once, few, many, or a class where the clone is expanded.

D gene: .
clone size: once
J gene: TRBJ2-5
V gene: TRBV7-2
CDR3 length: 14
CDR3 protein: CASSLAGSREAQYF
CDR3 DNA: TGTGCCAGCAGCTTAGCCGGGTCCAGAGAGGCCCAGTACTTC

D gene: TRBD1
clone size: .
J gene: TRBJ1-2
V gene: TRBV20-1
CDR3 length: 13
CDR3 protein: CSASDRGWNGYTF
CDR3 DNA: TGCAGTGCTAGTGACAGGGGCTGGAATGGCTACACCTTC

D gene: .
clone size: .
J gene: TRBJ2-2
V gene: TRBV7-2
CDR3 length: 13
CDR3 protein: CASRTGNTGELFF
CDR3 DNA: TGTGCCAGCAGGACTGGGAACACCGGGGAGCTGTTTTTT

D gene: .
clone size: .
J gene: TRBJ1-3
V gene: TRBV9
CDR3 length: 15
CDR3 protein: CASNKGALNGNTIYF
CDR3 DNA: TGTGCCAGCAACAAAGGGGCCCTCAATGGAAACACCATATATTTT

D gene: TRBD2
clone size: .
J gene: TRBJ2-4
V gene: TRBV27
CDR3 length: 13
CDR3 protein: CASWAGGGGIQYF
CDR3 DNA: TGTGCCAGCTGGGCAGGTGGGGGAGGGATTCAGTACTTC

D gene: .
clone size: .
J gene: TRBJ1-5
V gene: TRBV6-2/TRBV6-3
CDR3 length: 13
CDR3 protein: CASSYSRSQPQHF
CDR3 DNA: TGTGCCAGCAGTTATTCGAGGAGTCAGCCCCAGCATTTT

D gene: .
clone size: .
J gene: TRBJ2-1
V gene: TRBV30
CDR3 length: 11
CDR3 protein: CASRQVYEQFF
CDR3 DNA: TGTGCCTCGAGACAAGTCTATGAGCAGTTCTTC

D gene: TRBD2
clone size: .
J gene: TRBJ2-1
V gene: TRBV5-1
CDR3 length: 16
CDR3 protein: CASSLALAGGGNEQFF
CDR3 DNA: TGCGCCAGCAGCTTGGCACTAGCGGGAGGGGGCAATGAGCAGTTCTTC

D gene: TRBD2
clone size: .
J gene: TRBJ2-3
V gene: TRBV4-2
CDR3 length: 17
CDR3 protein: CASSRRLAGEGTDTQYF
CDR3 DNA: TGTGCCAGCAGCCGTCGACTAGCGGGAGAAGGCACAGATACGCAGTATTTT

D gene: TRBD1
clone size: .
J gene: TRBJ2-1
V gene: TRBV7-2
CDR3 length: 15
CDR3 protein: CASSFTGGAYNEQFF
CDR3 DNA: TGTGCCAGCAGCTTTACAGGGGGCGCCTACAATGAGCAGTTCTTC

D gene: .
clone size: .
J gene: TRBJ1-1
V gene: TRBV7-8
CDR3 length: 13
CDR3 protein: CATQQGKNTEAFF
CDR3 DNA: TGTGCCACCCAACAGGGAAAAAACACTGAAGCTTTCTTT

D gene: .
clone size: .
J gene: TRBJ1-4
V gene: TRBV6-5
CDR3 length: 14
CDR3 protein: CASSYGAGGEKLFF
CDR3 DNA: TGTGCCAGCAGTTACGGCGCGGGGGGAGAAAAACTGTTTTTT

D gene: TRBD1
clone size: .
J gene: TRBJ1-3
V gene: TRBV15
CDR3 length: 16
CDR3 protein: CATSSRDRVSGNTIYF
CDR3 DNA: TGTGCCACCAGCAGCCGGGACAGGGTTAGTGGAAACACCATATATTTT

D gene: .
clone size: .
J gene: TRBJ2-3
V gene: TRBV19
CDR3 length: 17
CDR3 protein: CASSKGPGELGTDTQYF
CDR3 DNA: TGTGCCAGTAGTAAGGGACCAGGGGAGCTGGGGACAGATACGCAGTATTTT

D gene: TRBD2
clone size: once
J gene: TRBJ2-2
V gene: TRBV6-4
CDR3 length: 15
CDR3 protein: CASSATSGGAGELFF
CDR3 DNA: TGTGCCAGCAGTGCTACTAGCGGGGGCGCCGGGGAGCTGTTTTTT

D gene: .
clone size: .
J gene: TRBJ1-4
V gene: TRBV30
CDR3 length: 14
CDR3 protein: CACPRRPTNEKLFF
CDR3 DNA: TGTGCCTGTCCAAGGCGGCCAACTAATGAAAAACTGTTTTTT

D gene: TRBD1
clone size: .
J gene: TRBJ2-3
V gene: TRBV7-3
CDR3 length: 15
CDR3 protein: CASSPSGQAGDTQYF
CDR3 DNA: TGTGCCAGCAGCCCCTCGGGACAGGCAGGAGATACGCAGTATTTT

D gene: TRBD2
clone size: .
J gene: TRBJ2-2
V gene: TRBV6-6
CDR3 length: 16
CDR3 protein: CASSPGLATNTGELFF
CDR3 DNA: TGTGCCAGCAGCCCCGGACTAGCGACCAACACCGGGGAGCTGTTTTTT

D gene: TRBD2
clone size: few
J gene: TRBJ2-4
V gene: TRBV5-1
CDR3 length: 15
CDR3 protein: CASSPGGTRSNIQYF
CDR3 DNA: TGCGCCAGCAGCCCGGGGGGGACCCGGTCAAACATTCAGTACTTC

D gene: .
clone size: once
J gene: TRBJ1-2
V gene: TRBV7-2
CDR3 length: 15
CDR3 protein: CASTEDGSGYYGYTF
CDR3 DNA: TGTGCCAGCACCGAGGATGGTTCCGGCTACTATGGCTACACCTTC

D gene: .
clone size: .
J gene: TRBJ1-5
V gene: TRBV25-1
CDR3 length: 12
CDR3 protein: CASSYGGQPQHF
CDR3 DNA: TGTGCCAGCAGTTATGGGGGGCAGCCCCAGCATTTT

D gene: TRBD1
clone size: .
J gene: TRBJ1-3
V gene: TRBV6-6
CDR3 length: 13
CDR3 protein: CASSLQGPRGIYF
CDR3 DNA: TGTGCCAGCAGCCTACAGGGGCCTCGTGGCATATATTTT

D gene: .
clone size: .
J gene: TRBJ1-2
V gene: TRBV29-1
CDR3 length: 14
CDR3 protein: CSFQRGGLNYGYTF
CDR3 DNA: TGCAGCTTCCAGAGGGGGGGCCTCAACTATGGCTACACCTTC

D gene: TRBD2
clone size: few
J gene: TRBJ2-7
V gene: TRBV28
CDR3 length: 16
CDR3 protein: CASSLSGLGMSYEQYF
CDR3 DNA: TGTGCCAGCAGTTTATCGGGACTAGGAATGAGCTACGAGCAGTACTTC

D gene: TRBD1
clone size: .
J gene: TRBJ1-1
V gene: TRBV5-1
CDR3 length: 14
CDR3 protein: CASSYRQGATEAFF
CDR3 DNA: TGCGCCAGCAGCTACAGACAGGGGGCCACTGAAGCTTTCTTT